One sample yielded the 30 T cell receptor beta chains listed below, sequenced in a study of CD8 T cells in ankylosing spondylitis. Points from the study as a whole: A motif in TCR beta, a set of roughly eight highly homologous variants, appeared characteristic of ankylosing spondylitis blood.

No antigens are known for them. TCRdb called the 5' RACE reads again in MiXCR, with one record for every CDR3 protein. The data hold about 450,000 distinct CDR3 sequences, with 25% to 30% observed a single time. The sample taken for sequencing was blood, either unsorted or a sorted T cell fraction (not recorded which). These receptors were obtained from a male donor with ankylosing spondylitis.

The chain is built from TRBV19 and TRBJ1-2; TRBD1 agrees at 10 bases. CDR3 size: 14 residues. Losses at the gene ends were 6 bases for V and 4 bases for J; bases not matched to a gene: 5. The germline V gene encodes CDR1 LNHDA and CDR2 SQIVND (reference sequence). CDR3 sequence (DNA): TGTGCCAGTAGCCCGGGACAGGGGCCCTATGGCTACACCTTC. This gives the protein CASSPGQGPYGYTF.

CDR3 loop: CASTLNGDPSTGELFF. As DNA, the CDR3 is TGTGCCAGCACCCTGAACGGGGATCCATCCACCGGGGAGCTGTTTTTT. This chain connects TRBV5-5 to TRBJ2-2; D may be TRBD2 (5 bases). Germline CDR1 reads SGHKS; CDR2 reads YYEKEE (reference sequence). There are 16 residues in the CDR3. V was trimmed by 6 bases and J by 4 bases, leaving 19 bases between them.

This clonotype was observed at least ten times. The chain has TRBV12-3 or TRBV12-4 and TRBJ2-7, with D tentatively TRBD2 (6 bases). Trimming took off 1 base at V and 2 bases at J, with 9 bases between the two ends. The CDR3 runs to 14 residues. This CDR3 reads CASSLGGVAYEQYF. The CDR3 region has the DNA TGTGCCAGCAGTTTAGGGGGGGTAGCCTACGAGCAGTACTTC.

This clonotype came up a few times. CDR3 coding DNA: TGTGCCAGCAGGAGCTTAGCGGGAGCCGAGCAGTACGTC. It codes for CASRSLAGAEQYV. The genes are TRBV6-6 and TRBJ2-7; 9 bases are a match to TRBD2. Trimming removed 6 bases from V and 6 bases from J; junction bases left unmatched: 6. The CDR3 is 13 amino acids. CDR1 is MNHNY and CDR2 is SVGAGI in the germline V gene (reference sequence).

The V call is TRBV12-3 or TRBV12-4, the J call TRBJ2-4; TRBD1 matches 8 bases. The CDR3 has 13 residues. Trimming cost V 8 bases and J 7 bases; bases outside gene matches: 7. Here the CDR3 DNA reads TGTGCCAGCCGACGGACAGGGACGAACATTCAGTACTTC. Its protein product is CASRRTGTNIQYF.

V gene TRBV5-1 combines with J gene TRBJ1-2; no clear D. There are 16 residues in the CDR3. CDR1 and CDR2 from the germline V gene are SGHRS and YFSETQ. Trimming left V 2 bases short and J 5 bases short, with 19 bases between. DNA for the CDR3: TGCGCCAGCAGCTTCCAGCCTCAAGTTTCGATTTATGGCTACACCTTC. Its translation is CASSFQPQVSIYGYTF. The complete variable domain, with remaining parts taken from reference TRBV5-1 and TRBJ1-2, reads KAGVTQTPRYLIKTRGQQVTLSCSPISGHRSVSWYQQTPGQGLQFLFEYFSETQRNKGNFPGRFSGRQFSNSRSEMNVSTLELGDSALYLCASSFQPQVSIYGYTFGSGTRLTVV.

CDR3 residues: CASSLSSSGRPSYNEQFF. DNA of the CDR3: TGTGCCAGCAGCCTTAGCTCTAGCGGGAGGCCCTCCTACAATGAGCAGTTCTTC. This chain connects TRBV11-2 to TRBJ2-1, with 11 bases identical to TRBD2. The V segment lost 5 bases and the J segment 0 bases; nucleotides outside the gene matches: 9. The germline CDR1 and CDR2 sequences are SGHAT and FQNNGV. CDR3 size: 18 residues.

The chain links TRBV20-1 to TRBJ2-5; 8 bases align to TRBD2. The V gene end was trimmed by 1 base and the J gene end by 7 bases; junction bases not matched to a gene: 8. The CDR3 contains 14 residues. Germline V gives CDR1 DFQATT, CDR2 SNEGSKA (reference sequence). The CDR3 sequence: CSARVSSGQGTQYF. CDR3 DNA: TGCAGTGCTAGAGTTTCTAGCGGGCAGGGGACCCAGTACTTC.

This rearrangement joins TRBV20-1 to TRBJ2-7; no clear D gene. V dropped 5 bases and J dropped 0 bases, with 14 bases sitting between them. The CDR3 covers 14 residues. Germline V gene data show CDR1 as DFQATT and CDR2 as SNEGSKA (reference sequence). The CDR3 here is CSAGLPLSSYEQYF. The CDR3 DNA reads TGCAGTGCTGGGCTGCCTCTGAGCTCCTACGAGCAGTACTTC.

The CDR3 sequence: CASSPPDRANTEAFF. DNA of the CDR3: TGTGCCAGCTCACCACCGGACAGGGCAAACACTGAAGCTTTCTTT. The V gene is TRBV18, the J gene TRBJ1-1; TRBD1 matches at 8 bases. CDR3 length: 15 residues. V was clipped by 0 bases and J by 2 bases; unmatched bases: 2. CDR1 is KGHSH and CDR2 is LQKENI in the germline V gene.

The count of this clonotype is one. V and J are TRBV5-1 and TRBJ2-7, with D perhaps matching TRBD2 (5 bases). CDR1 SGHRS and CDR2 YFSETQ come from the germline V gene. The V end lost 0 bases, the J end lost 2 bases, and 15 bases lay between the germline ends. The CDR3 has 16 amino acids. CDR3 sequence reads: CASSLALGAEAYEQYF. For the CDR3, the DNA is TGCGCCAGCAGCTTGGCCTTGGGAGCGGAAGCCTACGAGCAGTACTTC.

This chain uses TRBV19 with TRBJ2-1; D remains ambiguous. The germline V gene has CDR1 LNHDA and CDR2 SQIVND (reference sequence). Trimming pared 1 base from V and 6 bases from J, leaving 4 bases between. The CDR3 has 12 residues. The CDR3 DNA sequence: TGTGCCAGTAGTATAGCGGGCAATGAGCAGTTCTTC. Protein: CASSIAGNEQFF.

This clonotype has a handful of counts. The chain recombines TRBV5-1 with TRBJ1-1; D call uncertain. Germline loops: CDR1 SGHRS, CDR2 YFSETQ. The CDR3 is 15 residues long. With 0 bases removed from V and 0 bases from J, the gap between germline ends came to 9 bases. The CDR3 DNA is TGCGCCAGCAGCTTGGCCGGGAACATGAACACTGAAGCTTTCTTT. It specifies CASSLAGNMNTEAFF.

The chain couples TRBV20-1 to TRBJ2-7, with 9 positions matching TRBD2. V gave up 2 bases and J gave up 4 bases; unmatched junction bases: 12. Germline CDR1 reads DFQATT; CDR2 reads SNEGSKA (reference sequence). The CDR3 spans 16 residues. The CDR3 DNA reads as TGCAGTGCTAGAAGAGAGCGGGAGGATTGGGGGTACGAGCAGTACTTC. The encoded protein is CSARREREDWGYEQYF.

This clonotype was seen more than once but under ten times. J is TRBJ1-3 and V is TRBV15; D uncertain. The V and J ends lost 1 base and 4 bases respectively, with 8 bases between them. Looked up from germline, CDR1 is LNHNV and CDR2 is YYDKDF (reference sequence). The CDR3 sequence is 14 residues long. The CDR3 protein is CATSRVGVGNTIYF. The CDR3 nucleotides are TGTGCCACCAGCAGAGTGGGAGTGGGAAACACCATATATTTT.

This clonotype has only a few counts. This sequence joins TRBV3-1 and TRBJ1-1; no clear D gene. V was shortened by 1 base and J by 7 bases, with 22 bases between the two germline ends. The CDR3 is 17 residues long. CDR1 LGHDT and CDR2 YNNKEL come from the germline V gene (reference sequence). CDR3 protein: CASSQVLGRRALNEAFF. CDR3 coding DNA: TGTGCCAGCAGCCAAGTTTTAGGGCGTAGAGCCTTAAATGAAGCTTTCTTT. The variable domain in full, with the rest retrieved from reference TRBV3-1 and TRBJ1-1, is DTAVSQTPKYLVTQMGNDKSIKCEQNLGHDTMYWYKQDSKKFLKIMFSYNNKELIINETVPNRFSPKSPDKAHLNLHINSLELGDSAVYFCASSQVLGRRALNEAFFGQGTRLTVV.

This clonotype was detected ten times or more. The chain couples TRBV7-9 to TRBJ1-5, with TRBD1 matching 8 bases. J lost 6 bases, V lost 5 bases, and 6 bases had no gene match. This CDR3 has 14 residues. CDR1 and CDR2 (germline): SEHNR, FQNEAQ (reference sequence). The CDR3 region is CASSNSGGGQPQHF. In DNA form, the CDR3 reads TGTGCCAGCAGCAATTCAGGGGGCGGTCAGCCCCAGCATTTT.

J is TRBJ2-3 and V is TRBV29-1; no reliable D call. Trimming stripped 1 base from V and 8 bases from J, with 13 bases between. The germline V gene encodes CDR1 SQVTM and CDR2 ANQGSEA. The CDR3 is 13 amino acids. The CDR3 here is CSVEVPLPSTQYF. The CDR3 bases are TGCAGCGTTGAAGTACCCCTCCCCAGTACGCAGTATTTT.

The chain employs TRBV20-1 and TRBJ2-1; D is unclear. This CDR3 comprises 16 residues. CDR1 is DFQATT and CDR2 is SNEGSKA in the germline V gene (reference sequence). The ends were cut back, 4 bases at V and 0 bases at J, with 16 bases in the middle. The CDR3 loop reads CSANNFVGSSYNEQFF. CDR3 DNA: TGCAGTGCTAATAATTTTGTGGGAAGCTCCTACAATGAGCAGTTCTTC.

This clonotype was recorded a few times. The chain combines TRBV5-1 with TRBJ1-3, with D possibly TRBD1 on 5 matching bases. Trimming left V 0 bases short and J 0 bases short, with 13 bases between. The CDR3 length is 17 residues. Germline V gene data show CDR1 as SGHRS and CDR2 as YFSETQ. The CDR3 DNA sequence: TGCGCCAGCAGCTTGGTAAGGGACTCCGACTCTGGAAACACCATATATTTT. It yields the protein CASSLVRDSDSGNTIYF.

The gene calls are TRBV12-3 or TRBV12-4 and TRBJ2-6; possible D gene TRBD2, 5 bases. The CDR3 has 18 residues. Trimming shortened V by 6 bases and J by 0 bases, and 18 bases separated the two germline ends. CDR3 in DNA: TGTGCCAGCAGACCCTTGTCGGGGAGAGGCTCTGGGGCCAACGTCCTGACTTTC. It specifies CASRPLSGRGSGANVLTF.

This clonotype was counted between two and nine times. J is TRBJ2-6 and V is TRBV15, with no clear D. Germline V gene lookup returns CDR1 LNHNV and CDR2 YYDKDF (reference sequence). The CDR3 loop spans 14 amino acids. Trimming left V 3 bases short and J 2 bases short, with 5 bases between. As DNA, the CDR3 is TGTGCCACCAGCAGGGGGACTGGGGCCAACGTCCTGACTTTC. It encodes CATSRGTGANVLTF.

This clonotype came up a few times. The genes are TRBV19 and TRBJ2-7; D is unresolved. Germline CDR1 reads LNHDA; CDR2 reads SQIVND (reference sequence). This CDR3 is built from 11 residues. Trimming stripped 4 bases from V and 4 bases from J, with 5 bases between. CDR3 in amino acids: CASSNLYEQYF. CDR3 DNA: TGTGCCAGTAGTAATTTATACGAGCAGTACTTC.

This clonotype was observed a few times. The CDR3 loop reads CASSQDEGRSSYNEQFF. The DNA of the CDR3 is TGTGCCAGCAGCCAAGATGAGGGCAGGAGCTCCTACAATGAGCAGTTCTTC. The V gene is TRBV4-2, the J gene TRBJ2-1; a weak D match, TRBD2 (5 bases). Germline loops: CDR1 LGHNA, CDR2 YNFKEQ. The length of the CDR3 is 17 residues. Trimming pared 0 bases from V and 0 bases from J, leaving 12 bases between.

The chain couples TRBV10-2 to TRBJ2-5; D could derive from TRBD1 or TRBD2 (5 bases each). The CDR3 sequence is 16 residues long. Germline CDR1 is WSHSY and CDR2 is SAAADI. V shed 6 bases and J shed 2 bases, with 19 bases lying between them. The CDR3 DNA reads TGCGCCAGCAGCGAGACCTCCGGGGCCTATCAAGAGACCCAGTACTTC. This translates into CASSETSGAYQETQYF.

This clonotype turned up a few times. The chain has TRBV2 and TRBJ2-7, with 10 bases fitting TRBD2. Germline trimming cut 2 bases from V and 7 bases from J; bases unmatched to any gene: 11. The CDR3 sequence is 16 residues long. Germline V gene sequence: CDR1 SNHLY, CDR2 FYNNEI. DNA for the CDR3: TGTGCCAGCAGTGAAAGAGGAAAAGCGGGAGGGAGAGAGCAGTACTTC. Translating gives CASSERGKAGGREQYF.

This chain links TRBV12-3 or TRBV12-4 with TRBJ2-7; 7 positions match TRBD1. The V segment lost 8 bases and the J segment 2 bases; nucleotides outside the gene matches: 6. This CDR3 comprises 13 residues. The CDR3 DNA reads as TGTGCCAGCCTCAGGCAGGGGGCCTACGAGCAGTACTTC. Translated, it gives CASLRQGAYEQYF.

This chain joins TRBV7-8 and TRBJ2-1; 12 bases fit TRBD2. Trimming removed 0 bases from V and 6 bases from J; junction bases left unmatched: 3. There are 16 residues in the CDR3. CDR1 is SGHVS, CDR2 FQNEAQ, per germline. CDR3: CASSLALAGGANEQFF. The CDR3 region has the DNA TGTGCCAGCAGCTTAGCCCTAGCGGGAGGGGCCAATGAGCAGTTCTTC.

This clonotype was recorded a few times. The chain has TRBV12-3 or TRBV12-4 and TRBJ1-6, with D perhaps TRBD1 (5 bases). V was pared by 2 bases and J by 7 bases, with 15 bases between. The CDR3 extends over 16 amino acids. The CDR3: CASSLSNRRPNSPLHF. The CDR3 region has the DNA TGTGCCAGCAGTTTAAGCAACAGGCGACCAAATTCACCCCTCCACTTT.

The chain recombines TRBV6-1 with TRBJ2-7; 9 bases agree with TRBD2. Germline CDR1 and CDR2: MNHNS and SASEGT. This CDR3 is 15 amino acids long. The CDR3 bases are TGTGCCAGCCGTGAGGGGCCTAGCGGGATCTACGAGCAGTACGTC. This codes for CASREGPSGIYEQYV.